The T cell receptor beta chain under discussion was sequenced for a study of cytomegalovirus exposure and HLA in healthy donors. V lost 4 bases, J lost 2 bases, and 20 bases stayed unmatched. Germline values: CDR1 SGDLS, CDR2 YYNGEE. The CDR3 covers 19 residues. The PCR was carried out with 60 Vbeta primers and 13 Jbeta primers. The method was immunoSEQ multiplex PCR; TCRdb's version includes in-frame clones alone and lacks a portion of them. Found here are under 80,000 clones, roughly 80% of them singletons; the top ten hold approximately 7.3%. Input material: PBMCs. The V and J genes are TRBV9 and TRBJ2-7, with 8 nucleotides matching TRBD1. The sequence derives from a woman aged 40-49 years in good health and CMV-seronegative. The CDR3 is CASSLNPTLTGEWAYEQYF. For the CDR3, the DNA is TGTGCCAGCAGCCTTAACCCAACCTTGACAGGGGAGTGGGCCTACGAGCAGTACTTC.